The 25 T cell receptor beta chains below were found in one sample sequenced in a study of blood T cell repertoires in COVID-19 (dated by TCRdb to 2020 to 2021). Library preparation was by the immunoSEQ multiplex PCR assay. In its TCRdb copy, this immuneACCESS table keeps in-frame sequences only and misses some clones. Where compared with another copy, unresolved V genes explain less than half of these, and the others have no known cause. This sample has over 85,000 clones in its table, and 85% of those were observed once. The ten most abundant clones make up around 38% of the sample. Specimen: peripheral blood. All receptors come from an elderly man with acute or convalescent COVID-19.

The rearrangement links TRBV14 to TRBJ2-1; 8 bases align to TRBD1. With 0 bases clipped from V and 9 bases from J, the junction kept 7 bases outside the gene matches. The CDR3 is 15 amino acids. Germline V lookup: CDR1 SGHDN, CDR2 FVKESK. CDR3 nucleotides: TGTGCCAGCAGCCAAGATCCAGGGGGCGCGGGTGAGCAGTTCTTC. It specifies CASSQDPGGAGEQFF.

The chain couples TRBV9 to TRBJ1-2; D is uncertain. There are 13 residues in the CDR3. Germline loops: CDR1 SGDLS, CDR2 YYNGEE. Trimming took 0 bases from V and 4 from J, leaving 7 bases between them. The DNA of the CDR3 is TGTGCCAGCAGCGTAGGACGGGGCTATGGCTACACCTTC. Translated, it gives CASSVGRGYGYTF.

The rearrangement uses TRBV7-9 and TRBJ2-5, with 13 bases lining up with TRBD2. Germline V CDR1 and CDR2: SEHNR, FQNEAQ (reference sequence). V lost 5 bases and J lost 4; bases outside the gene matches: 7. The CDR3 covers 16 residues. As DNA, the CDR3 is TGTGCCAGCAGCCCACTAGCGGGAGGGCCTAGAGAGACCCAGTACTTC. Translated: CASSPLAGGPRETQYF.

The V gene is TRBV28, the J gene TRBJ1-2; possibly TRBD1 for D (5 bases). V dropped 7 bases and J dropped 2 bases, with 17 bases sitting between them. Germline-derived CDR1 and CDR2 are MDHEN and SYDVKM. The CDR3 is made up of 15 amino acids. The DNA of the CDR3 is TGTGCCAGCAACCAGTCGGGACTCCGGAACTATGGCTACACCTTC. As protein: CASNQSGLRNYGYTF.

The chain joins TRBV7-8 to TRBJ2-2; tentatively, D is TRBD1 (6 bases). Trimming took 5 bases from V and 4 from J, leaving 11 bases between them. Germline CDR1 is SGHVS and CDR2 is FQNEAQ. The CDR3 covers 14 residues. The chain's CDR3 is CASSQEGGTGELFF. The CDR3, as DNA: TGTGCCAGCAGCCAAGAAGGGGGCACCGGGGAGCTGTTTTTT.

The CDR3 DNA reads as TGTGCCAGTACGGGTGGGGCCAACGTCCTGACTTTC. Its protein product is CASTGGANVLTF. This chain uses TRBV19 with TRBJ2-6; D call uncertain. V lost 7 bases to trimming and J lost 3 bases, with 4 bases between them. This CDR3 spans 12 amino acids. Germline assignment: CDR1 LNHDA and CDR2 SQIVND (reference sequence).

The gene calls are TRBV28 and TRBJ2-5, with no clear D. The ends were cut back, 2 bases at V and 1 base at J, with 14 bases in the middle. The CDR3 spans 16 residues. The V gene's germline CDR1 is MDHEN and CDR2 SYDVKM. The CDR3 region has the DNA TGTGCCAGCAGTTTAGTCTCTGTCAGGCTCCAAGAGACCCAGTACTTC. Its protein product is CASSLVSVRLQETQYF.

The V and J genes are TRBV18 and TRBJ2-7; 11 bases are a match to TRBD2. From germline, CDR1 is KGHSH and CDR2 LQKENI. The CDR3 spans 16 residues. With V trimmed by 2 bases and J by 0 bases, 3 bases remained unmatched. This CDR3 is CASSPGTSGSSYEQYF. CDR3 DNA: TGTGCCAGCTCACCAGGGACTAGCGGAAGCTCCTACGAGCAGTACTTC.

This clone has a handful of counts. The V gene is TRBV19, the J gene TRBJ1-1, with D possibly TRBD1 on 5 matching bases. V shed 3 bases and J shed 6 bases, with 8 bases lying between them. Germline CDR1 is LNHDA and CDR2 is SQIVND (reference sequence). There are 12 residues in the CDR3. The CDR3 sequence: CASSIDRSEAFF. CDR3 nucleotide sequence: TGTGCCAGTAGTATCGACAGATCTGAAGCTTTCTTT.

The chain employs TRBV14 and TRBJ1-3, with 9 positions matching TRBD1. The V segment lost 4 bases and the J segment 0 bases; nucleotides outside the gene matches: 13. In germline, CDR1 is SGHDN, CDR2 FVKESK. The CDR3 loop spans 19 amino acids. CDR3 in amino acids: CASSPRDRAPALSGNTIYF. CDR3 sequence (DNA): TGTGCCAGCAGCCCCCGGGACAGGGCTCCCGCACTCTCTGGAAACACCATATATTTT.

The chain employs TRBV7-2 and TRBJ2-7; D unresolved. Germline V gene lookup returns CDR1 SGHTA and CDR2 FQGNSA. Between the trimmed V and J ends, which lost 6 bases and 5 bases, there was a span of 11 bases. This CDR3 comprises 12 residues. CDR3: CASSSPVHEQYF. CDR3 bases: TGTGCCAGCAGTTCCCCGGTCCACGAGCAGTACTTC.

The gene calls are TRBV4-1 and TRBJ1-1; TRBD1 matches at 9 bases. The CDR3 totals 14 residues. Germline trimming cut 5 bases from V and 3 bases from J; bases unmatched to any gene: 4. Germline-derived CDR1 and CDR2 are MGHRA and YSYEKL. CDR3 nucleotide sequence: TGCGCCAGCAGCAAAAGACAGGGGGACACTGAAGCTTTCTTT. This codes for CASSKRQGDTEAFF.

V is TRBV30 and J is TRBJ2-3, with D possibly being TRBD2 (6 bases). Germline V lookup: CDR1 GTSNPN, CDR2 SVGIG (reference sequence). This CDR3 spans 14 amino acids. Trimming stripped 4 bases from V and 4 bases from J, with 15 bases between. CDR3 bases: TGTGCCTGGAAGATTACGGGAGCCCCAGATACGCAGTATTTT. Its translation is CAWKITGAPDTQYF.

This chain connects TRBV5-1 to TRBJ1-4; 9 bases fit TRBD1. The CDR3 totals 14 residues. Unmatched junction bases numbered 6, after V lost 4 bases and J lost 8 bases. CDR1 and CDR2 from the germline V gene are SGHRS and YFSETQ. For the CDR3, the DNA is TGCGCCAGCAGCCGGGACAGGGCTGGGGAAAAACTGTTTTTT. Its protein product is CASSRDRAGEKLFF.

This clone came up once. The rearrangement links TRBV7-2 to TRBJ2-1; D possibly corresponds to TRBD1 (5 bases). CDR1 and CDR2 (germline): SGHTA, FQGNSA. The ends were cut back, 3 bases at V and 7 bases at J, with 10 bases in the middle. This CDR3 is built from 13 residues. The CDR3 here is CASSFLPGNEQFF. DNA for the CDR3: TGTGCCAGCAGCTTCCTGCCAGGGAATGAGCAGTTCTTC.

CDR3 DNA sequence: TGCAGCGTTGAAATCGGGGTGGGGGAGCAGTACTTC. It translates to CSVEIGVGEQYF. J is TRBJ2-7 and V is TRBV29-1; D perhaps matches TRBD2 (5 bases). V lost 2 bases and J 7 bases, leaving 12 bases between the germline ends. This CDR3 spans 12 amino acids. Germline V CDR1 and CDR2: SQVTM, ANQGSEA.

The chain couples TRBV3-1 (or the pseudogene TRBV3-2) to TRBJ2-1, with 7 bases that match TRBD2. Losses at the gene ends were 5 bases for V and 6 bases for J; bases not matched to a gene: 13. Looked up from germline, CDR1 is LGHDT and CDR2 is YNNKEL (reference sequence). The CDR3 contains 16 residues. The CDR3 DNA follows: TGTGCCAGCAGCAAAAGGGCGGGAGTGGGTCGCAATGAGCAGTTCTTC. Its translation is CASSKRAGVGRNEQFF.

This sequence joins TRBV6-5 and TRBJ2-7, with a possible D match to TRBD1 (6 bases). This CDR3 is built from 15 residues. The germline V gene has CDR1 MNHEY and CDR2 SVGAGI. The germline V and J ends were trimmed by 2 bases and 3 bases, with 14 bases remaining between them. The CDR3 bases are TGTGCCAGCAGTTACCCTCAGGGGTCCCTCTACGAGCAGTACTTC. This encodes CASSYPQGSLYEQYF.

This chain uses TRBV18 with TRBJ1-5; 9 positions agree with TRBD1. The CDR3 runs to 15 residues. CDR1 and CDR2 (germline): KGHSH, LQKENI. The J segment lost 6 bases and the V segment lost 2 bases, leaving 5 bases of the junction unmatched. CDR3 nucleotides: TGTGCCAGCTCACCAGAGACAGGGGGAGCTCAGCCCCAGCATTTT. Translation: CASSPETGGAQPQHF.

The V and J genes are TRBV11-3 and TRBJ1-1; 7 bases align to TRBD1. J gave up 8 bases and V 2 bases, and 2 bases lay outside the gene matches. The CDR3 sequence is 12 residues long. The germline V gene encodes CDR1 SGHNT and CDR2 YENEEA. The CDR3 is CASSLRQGEAFF. The CDR3 DNA follows: TGTGCCAGCAGCTTAAGACAGGGAGAAGCTTTCTTT.

The chain links TRBV3-1 (or the pseudogene TRBV3-2) to TRBJ1-3; D is unclear. Deletions cut 1 base from V and 4 bases from J, with 5 bases between. This CDR3 is 13 amino acids long. The germline V gene has CDR1 LGHDT and CDR2 YNNKEL (reference sequence). The CDR3 sequence: CASSQGQGNTIYF. DNA of the CDR3: TGTGCCAGCAGCCAAGGGCAGGGAAACACCATATATTTT.

This chain connects TRBV28 to TRBJ1-5; 8 nucleotides align to TRBD1. The CDR3 loop spans 17 amino acids. Germline V CDR1 and CDR2: MDHEN, SYDVKM. V shed 0 bases and J 0 bases; nucleotides not matched to a gene: 4. The CDR3 region is CASSLWTGVYSNQPQHF. The CDR3 DNA reads as TGTGCCAGCAGTTTATGGACAGGGGTTTATAGCAATCAGCCCCAGCATTTT.

The chain couples TRBV5-6 to TRBJ2-5, with 7 bases matching TRBD1. This CDR3 spans 11 amino acids. Germline V gene sequence: CDR1 SGHDT, CDR2 YYEEEE. V lost 0 bases, J lost 14 bases, and 4 bases stayed unmatched. CDR3 in amino acids: CASSLGDSLYF. The CDR3 nucleotides read TGTGCCAGCAGCTTGGGGGACAGCCTATACTTC.

The chain carries TRBV9 and TRBJ2-7; TRBD1 is a possible D gene (5 bases). The CDR3 runs 14 residues. CDR1 SGDLS and CDR2 YYNGEE come from the germline V gene. V lost 4 bases and J 4 bases, leaving 15 bases between the germline ends. This CDR3 reads CASSLYAAGYEQYF. The CDR3 DNA sequence: TGTGCCAGCAGCCTGTATGCGGCAGGGTACGAGCAGTACTTC.

The rearrangement joins TRBV5-1 to TRBJ2-1; tentatively, D is TRBD1 (6 bases). Germline V CDR1 and CDR2: SGHRS, YFSETQ. CDR3 size: 14 residues. V lost 5 bases, J lost 4 bases, and 13 bases lay in between. CDR3 loop: CASSGQLIYNEQFF. DNA for the CDR3: TGCGCCAGCAGTGGACAGTTGATATACAATGAGCAGTTCTTC.